The present entry profiles one TCR beta chain with its context. Repertoires were generated with immunoSEQ multiplex PCR, while TCRdb's copy carries only in-frame clones and drops some. The data show approximately 170,000 clones, about 88% seen once. This record comes from a study of cytotoxic CD8 clonotypes in ibrutinib-treated CLL. As for the study in general: Complete response was seen in 2 patients and partial in roughly 25; around twelve progressed and around 14 stayed remitted after a median 68 months.

Germline values: CDR1 MNHEY, CDR2 SMNVEV (reference sequence). Trimming shortened V by 2 bases and J by 8 bases, and 3 bases separated the two germline ends. CDR3 length: 10 amino acids. This clonotype was sampled from a human donor with chronic lymphocytic leukemia. The sample consisted of PBMCs, taken at disease progression, from a patient treated with ibrutinib. V usage is TRBV27 and J usage is TRBJ1-1; D gene uncertain. The DNA of the CDR3 is TGTGCCAGCAGTTTAAGGGAAGCTTTCTTT. It specifies CASSLREAFF.